Listed here are 18 T cell receptor beta chains from one sample, sequenced in a study of naive and memory T cell subsets. Two oligonucleotides, mixed equimolar, formed the beta constant-region primer covering TRBC1 and TRBC2. TCRdb re-analysed the UMI-ligation and nested PCR reads in MiXCR, keeping a single row per CDR3 protein. Among about 150,000 distinct CDR3 sequences listed, over 15% were seen once. Material: naive CD4+ T cells from blood. All receptors come from a human donor in good health.

J is TRBJ2-7 and V is TRBV5-1, with 7 bases that match TRBD1. Germline trimming cut 0 bases from V and 2 bases from J; bases unmatched to any gene: 2. Germline CDR1 and CDR2: SGHRS and YFSETQ. CDR3 length: 14 amino acids. CDR3 nucleotide sequence: TGCGCCAGCAGCTTGGAAGGGGGCGCCTACGAGCAGTACTTC. This codes for CASSLEGGAYEQYF.

This clonotype was recorded only once. The J gene is TRBJ2-7, the V gene TRBV19; 7 bases are shared with TRBD1. With 4 bases clipped from V and 2 bases from J, the junction kept 5 bases outside the gene matches. Germline assignment: CDR1 LNHDA and CDR2 SQIVND (reference sequence). This CDR3 has 14 residues. The CDR3 loop reads CASSTGTATYEQYF. CDR3 DNA: TGTGCCAGTAGTACCGGGACAGCGACCTACGAGCAGTACTTC.

This clonotype was seen a handful of times. The chain links TRBV2 to TRBJ2-7, with TRBD1 as a possible D gene (6 bases). CDR1 and CDR2 from the germline V gene are SNHLY and FYNNEI. The CDR3 has 15 residues. Trimming removed 3 bases at V and 3 bases at J, with 15 bases between. This chain's CDR3 is CASSDLGQGIYEQYF. CDR3 DNA sequence: TGTGCCAGCAGTGATTTGGGGCAGGGGATCTACGAGCAGTACTTC.

This clonotype was observed a few times. The V and J genes are TRBV6-5 and TRBJ1-1; D gene uncertain. This CDR3 has 14 amino acids. The germline V gene has CDR1 MNHEY and CDR2 SVGAGI. V lost 7 bases and J 0 bases, leaving 12 bases between the germline ends. Here the CDR3 reads CASNLVGMNTEAFF. In DNA form, the CDR3 reads TGTGCCAGCAATCTTGTGGGCATGAACACTGAAGCTTTCTTT.

This clonotype was detected a few times. This chain joins TRBV7-8 and TRBJ2-4; 8 bases are shared with TRBD2. J lost 7 bases, V lost 4 bases, and 27 bases had no gene match. The germline CDR1 and CDR2 sequences are SGHVS and FQNEAQ. The CDR3 sequence is 21 residues long. In DNA, the CDR3 is TGTGCCAGCAGCTCCCGACTAGGCCCGGGAGGGCCAGATGGGTTTAGGAACATTCAGTACTTC. Its translation is CASSSRLGPGGPDGFRNIQYF.

This clonotype was detected a few times. CDR3 DNA sequence: TGTGCCAGCAGCTTGCGTCAGGGAATATCCTACTTC. This translates into CASSLRQGISYF. The J gene is TRBJ2-4, the V gene TRBV5-4, with TRBD1 as a possible D gene (5 bases). Germline V gene lookup returns CDR1 SGHNT and CDR2 YYREEE (reference sequence). V was shortened by 1 base and J by 16 bases, with 15 bases between the two germline ends. CDR3 size: 12 residues.

This clonotype appeared a few times. The chain is built from TRBV6-2 or TRBV6-3 and TRBJ2-7; 9 nucleotides match TRBD1. In germline, CDR1 is MNHEY, CDR2 SVGEGT. This CDR3 is 14 amino acids long. The V gene end was trimmed by 2 bases and the J gene end by 5 bases; junction bases not matched to a gene: 4. This CDR3 is CASSYRGTGNEQYF. The CDR3, as DNA: TGTGCCAGCAGTTACCGGGGGACAGGGAACGAGCAGTACTTC.

This clonotype turned up a few times. V gene TRBV5-6 combines with J gene TRBJ2-7; D may match TRBD1 or TRBD2 (5 bases each). The CDR3 length is 14 residues. The ends were cut back, 1 base at V and 3 bases at J, with 11 bases in the middle. CDR1 SGHDT and CDR2 YYEEEE come from the germline V gene. The CDR3 DNA reads TGTGCCAGCAGCTTGTGGGGACGGGTCTACGAGCAGTACTTC. It yields the protein CASSLWGRVYEQYF.

The genes are TRBV20-1 and TRBJ2-1, with 8 bases aligning to TRBD2. V shed 2 bases, J shed 5 bases, and the junction held 8 bases outside the gene matches. The germline V gene encodes CDR1 DFQATT and CDR2 SNEGSKA (reference sequence). This CDR3 region has 15 residues. The CDR3 region has the DNA TGCAGTGCTAGAATCGGGGCGGGAGGTCACAATGAGCAGTTCTTC. It is translated as CSARIGAGGHNEQFF.

The chain joins TRBV6-1 to TRBJ2-7; TRBD2 agrees at 9 bases. This CDR3 comprises 15 residues. CDR1 is MNHNS and CDR2 is SASEGT in the germline V gene. The V and J ends lost 4 bases and 5 bases, in that order; junction bases with no gene match: 9. CDR3 amino acids: CASSVSAGGNDEQYF. The CDR3 DNA sequence: TGTGCCAGCAGTGTTTCCGCGGGAGGGAATGACGAGCAGTACTTC.

The chain is built from TRBV6-2 or TRBV6-3 and TRBJ2-4, with 7 bases fitting TRBD2. Looked up from germline, CDR1 is MNHEY and CDR2 is SVGEGT. V shed 4 bases, J shed 6 bases, and the junction held 6 bases outside the gene matches. The length of the CDR3 is 14 residues. For the CDR3, the DNA is TGTGCCAGCAGTTCCCCGGGGAGGGGAAACATTCAGTACTTC. Its translation: CASSSPGRGNIQYF.

This clonotype came up a few times. The J gene is TRBJ1-6, the V gene TRBV10-3, with TRBD1 matching over 12 bases. Germline CDR1 ENHRY, CDR2 SYGVKD. Trimming cost V 6 bases and J 9 bases; bases outside gene matches: 6. This CDR3 is 15 amino acids long. CDR3 region: CAIRKEGQGASPLHF. CDR3 DNA sequence: TGTGCCATCAGAAAGGAGGGACAGGGGGCTTCACCCCTCCACTTT.

The chain couples TRBV11-2 to TRBJ2-1; D is possibly TRBD2 (5 bases). This CDR3 spans 13 amino acids. Trimming left V 0 bases short and J 13 bases short, with 13 bases between. The V gene's germline CDR1 is SGHAT and CDR2 FQNNGV. Here the CDR3 DNA reads TGTGCCAGCAGCTTAGATCGGAGTAGCGCCCAGTTCTTC. Its protein product is CASSLDRSSAQFF.

A few counts support this clonotype. The chain combines TRBV12-3 or TRBV12-4 with TRBJ1-1, with 7 bases fitting TRBD1. With 6 bases clipped from V and 1 base from J, the junction kept 5 bases outside the gene matches. The CDR3 is 14 amino acids. The CDR3 DNA is TGTGCCAGCAGCAGGGACAGCCAGAACACTGAAGCTTTCTTT. Protein sequence: CASSRDSQNTEAFF.

This chain uses TRBV20-1 with TRBJ1-1, with D uncertain. There are 13 residues in the CDR3. Trimming took off 3 bases at V and 6 bases at J, with 14 bases between the two ends. Germline V lookup: CDR1 DFQATT, CDR2 SNEGSKA (reference sequence). The CDR3 DNA reads as TGCAGTGCTAGGTGGGCGCAAACCGCTGAAGCTTTCTTT. Its translation: CSARWAQTAEAFF.

The J gene is TRBJ2-7, the V gene TRBV20-1, with D possibly matching TRBD1 (5 bases). The CDR3 contains 13 residues. V was trimmed by 7 bases and J by 3 bases, leaving 16 bases between them. CDR1 is DFQATT, CDR2 SNEGSKA, per germline (reference sequence). This CDR3 is CSVQGDGHYEQYF. CDR3 DNA sequence: TGCAGTGTTCAGGGTGACGGCCACTACGAGCAGTACTTC.

This clonotype was seen at least ten times. The chain carries TRBV19 and TRBJ2-2; D possibly corresponds to TRBD2 (6 bases). The V and J ends lost 4 bases and 0 bases respectively, with 12 bases between them. There are 16 residues in the CDR3. The germline gives CDR1 LNHDA, CDR2 SQIVND (reference sequence). The CDR3: CASSRPPGANTGELFF. CDR3 bases: TGTGCCAGTAGTAGGCCGCCGGGGGCGAACACCGGGGAGCTGTTTTTT.

The V gene is TRBV2, the J gene TRBJ1-4, with 9 bases fitting TRBD1. The ends lost 2 bases at V and 7 bases at J; junction bases unmatched: 2. The CDR3 runs to 14 residues. CDR1 is SNHLY, CDR2 FYNNEI, per germline. CDR3 nucleotides: TGTGCCAGCAGTGAAATACAGGGGGCTGAAAAACTGTTTTTT. It translates to CASSEIQGAEKLFF.